The 5 T cell receptor beta chains below come from one sample, sequenced in a study of blood T cell repertoires in COVID-19. Profiled with immunoSEQ multiplex PCR; TCRdb holds only in-frame clones, not every one. This table holds about 270,000 clones, roughly 93% found once. The sample consisted of PBMCs or T cells enriched from blood (not recorded which). These receptors were collected from a woman in her thirties or forties with acute COVID-19.

The rearrangement joins TRBV19 to TRBJ2-7; no firm D call. CDR1 and CDR2 (germline): LNHDA, SQIVND (reference sequence). CDR3 length equals 15 residues. The V gene lost 4 bases and the J gene lost 0 bases, with 13 bases spanning the gap. CDR3 nucleotide sequence: TGTGCCAGTAGTAGGGCCGCAGTTAGCTCCTACGAGCAGTACTTC. Its translation: CASSRAAVSSYEQYF.

The chain carries TRBV6-2 or TRBV6-3 and TRBJ1-5, with 10 bases matching TRBD1. Per germline, CDR1 MNHEY and CDR2 SVGEGT. The junction had 13 bases not matched to a gene; V was cut back by 5 bases and J by 0 bases. The CDR3 has 19 residues. CDR3 bases: TGTGCCAGCAGTACGCGGGACAGGGGCCGTCTTTTTAGCAATCAGCCCCAGCATTTT. This encodes CASSTRDRGRLFSNQPQHF.

V is TRBV30 and J is TRBJ1-4, with 7 bases fitting TRBD1. CDR1 is GTSNPN and CDR2 is SVGIG in the germline V gene (reference sequence). The CDR3 is made up of 12 amino acids. The J segment lost 8 bases and the V segment lost 8 bases, leaving 8 bases of the junction unmatched. The CDR3 region has the DNA TGTGCCGGGGGACAGCGGGGGGAAAAACTGTTTTTT. This codes for CAGGQRGEKLFF.

This clone was observed once. The J gene is TRBJ2-2, the V gene TRBV12-5; D perhaps matches TRBD2 (5 bases). Trimming took off 0 bases at V and 0 bases at J, with 8 bases between the two ends. CDR1 is LGHNT, CDR2 FRNRAP, per germline. This CDR3 contains 16 residues. The CDR3, as DNA: TGTGCTAGTGGTTTGGTATACGGGGCGAACACCGGGGAGCTGTTTTTT. This translates into CASGLVYGANTGELFF.

The rearrangement uses TRBV11-2 and TRBJ2-5; 9 bases map to TRBD1. Germline V gene lookup returns CDR1 SGHAT and CDR2 FQNNGV. Unmatched junction bases numbered 11, after V lost 5 bases and J lost 7 bases. The CDR3 spans 15 residues. CDR3 loop: CASSLLGQGSVTQYF. For the CDR3, the DNA is TGTGCCAGCAGCCTGTTAGGACAGGGGTCAGTGACCCAGTACTTC.